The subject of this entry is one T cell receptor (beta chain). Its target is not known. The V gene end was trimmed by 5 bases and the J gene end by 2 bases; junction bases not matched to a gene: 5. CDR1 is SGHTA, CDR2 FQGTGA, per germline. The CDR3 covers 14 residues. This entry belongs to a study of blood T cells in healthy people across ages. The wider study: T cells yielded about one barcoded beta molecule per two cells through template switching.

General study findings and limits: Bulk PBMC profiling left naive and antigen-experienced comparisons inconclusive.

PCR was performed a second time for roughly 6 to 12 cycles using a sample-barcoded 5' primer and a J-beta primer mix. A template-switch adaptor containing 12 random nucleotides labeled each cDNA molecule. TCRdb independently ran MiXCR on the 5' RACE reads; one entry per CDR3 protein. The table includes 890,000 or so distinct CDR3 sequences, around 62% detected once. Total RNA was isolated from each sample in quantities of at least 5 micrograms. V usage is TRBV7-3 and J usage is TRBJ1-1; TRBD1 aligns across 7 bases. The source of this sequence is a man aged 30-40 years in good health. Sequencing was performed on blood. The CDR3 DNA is TGTGCCAGCAGCAAAGGGACAGCCAACACTGAAGCTTTCTTT. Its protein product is CASSKGTANTEAFF.